This T cell receptor beta chain was obtained from a study of control samples from healthy donors and cancer patients. The count of this clone is one. The table came from immunoSEQ multiplex PCR; TCRdb's copy has only in-frame clones and leaves some out. The data show about 100,000 clones, roughly 90% seen once. The CDR3 totals 15 residues. CDR1 LNHDA and CDR2 SQIVND come from the germline V gene (reference sequence). Losses at the gene ends were 4 bases for V and 5 bases for J; bases not matched to a gene: 9. The J gene is TRBJ2-5, the V gene TRBV19, with TRBD1 matching 8 bases. Sequencing used blood. The sequence was obtained from a woman in her fifties or sixties in good health. The CDR3 sequence: CASSSGINRGETQYF. CDR3 nucleotide sequence: TGTGCCAGTAGTAGTGGAATTAACAGGGGGGAGACCCAGTACTTC.